Below, 16 T cell receptor beta chains from the same sample are listed, as sequenced in a study of cytomegalovirus exposure and HLA in healthy donors. The method was immunoSEQ multiplex PCR; TCRdb's version includes in-frame clones alone and lacks a portion of them. The data show roughly 65,000 clones, about 94% seen once. What was sequenced was PBMCs. The receptors derive from a young man in good health and CMV-seropositive.

A single count supports this clone. The genes are TRBV5-4 and TRBJ1-1; weak D call: TRBD1 (5 bases). V was trimmed by 0 bases and J by 8 bases, leaving 17 bases between them. In germline, CDR1 is SGHNT, CDR2 YYREEE (reference sequence). CDR3 size: 15 residues. CDR3 sequence reads: CASSLGGTGLREAFF. CDR3 nucleotides: TGTGCCAGCAGCTTGGGGGGGACTGGGTTAAGGGAAGCTTTCTTT.

The chain joins TRBV6-6 to TRBJ1-4; 7 bases match TRBD1. The ends lost 2 bases at V and 3 bases at J; junction bases unmatched: 3. From germline, CDR1 is MNHNY and CDR2 SVGAGI (reference sequence). The CDR3 runs 15 residues. CDR3 nucleotide sequence: TGTGCCAGCAGTTACAGGGGGCTTTCTAATGAAAAACTGTTTTTT. Protein: CASSYRGLSNEKLFF.

The gene calls are TRBV28 and TRBJ1-5, with D tentatively TRBD1 (6 bases). CDR3 length equals 14 residues. The germline V gene has CDR1 MDHEN and CDR2 SYDVKM. Trimming shortened V by 4 bases and J by 4 bases, and 11 bases separated the two germline ends. The DNA of the CDR3 is TGTGCCAGCAGTTCCGGACAGTTGAATCAGCCCCAGCATTTT. It translates to CASSSGQLNQPQHF. Variable domain in full (rest from reference TRBV28 and TRBJ1-5): DVKVTQSSRYLVKRTGEKVFLECVQDMDHENMFWYRQDPGLGLRLIYFSYDVKMKEKGDIPEGYSVSREKKERFSLILESASTNQTSMYLCASSSGQLNQPQHFGDGTRLSIL.

The chain employs TRBV14 and TRBJ2-1; 12 bases agree with TRBD1. The CDR3 contains 17 residues. V was pared by 0 bases and J by 9 bases, with 9 bases of the junction left unmatched. In germline, CDR1 is SGHDN, CDR2 FVKESK. Here the CDR3 DNA reads TGTGCCAGCAGCCAAGATGTCGGGACAGGGGGCCTCGGTGAGCAGTTCTTC. This encodes CASSQDVGTGGLGEQFF.

This chain's CDR3 is CASSQTGQLEQYF. The CDR3 nucleotides read TGTGCCAGCTCACAAACGGGACAGCTCGAGCAGTACTTC. The chain recombines TRBV18 with TRBJ2-7; 7 bases align to TRBD1. The germline V gene encodes CDR1 KGHSH and CDR2 LQKENI. The CDR3 consists of 13 residues. After removal of 4 bases from V and 6 bases from J, the junction contained 6 bases not matched to a gene.

This sequence joins TRBV7-2 and TRBJ2-4; 9 positions agree with TRBD2. Germline CDR1 reads SGHTA; CDR2 reads FQGNSA. J gave up 0 bases and V 2 bases, and 11 bases lay outside the gene matches. CDR3 length: 19 amino acids. CDR3: CASSLRLAGPLLAKNIQYF. Written as DNA, the CDR3 is TGTGCCAGCAGCTTACGCCTAGCGGGACCATTACTAGCCAAAAACATTCAGTACTTC.

V gene TRBV6-5 combines with J gene TRBJ1-1; D uncertain. V dropped 2 bases and J dropped 5 bases, with 9 bases sitting between them. CDR1 is MNHEY and CDR2 is SVGAGI in the germline V gene. CDR3 length: 13 amino acids. The CDR3: CASSYGRGTEAFF. The CDR3 DNA sequence: TGTGCCAGCAGTTACGGGCGAGGGACTGAAGCTTTCTTT.

This chain links TRBV28 with TRBJ2-7; 8 bases map to TRBD1. CDR1 is MDHEN and CDR2 is SYDVKM in the germline V gene. The CDR3 runs 14 residues. V was clipped by 5 bases and J by 6 bases; unmatched bases: 9. The DNA for the CDR3 is TGTGCCAGCAGTCTGTCCCGGGACAGGTCCGAGCAGTACTTC. Translation gives CASSLSRDRSEQYF.

For this clone: One junction end does not reproduce the germline sequence, and a read error may be involved. The chain employs TRBV7-7 and TRBJ2-5, with 9 nucleotides matching TRBD1. The CDR3 is 14 amino acids. Germline lookup yields CDR1 SSHAT and CDR2 FNYEAQ (reference sequence). CDR3 region: CASSQDRGRETQYF. The CDR3 DNA is TGTGCTAGCAGCCAGGACAGGGGTCGGGAGACCCAGTACTTC. Based on the CDR3 plus reference TRBV7-7 and TRBJ2-5, the full variable domain is GAGVSQSPRYKVTKRGQDVTLRCDPISSHATLYWYQQALGQGPEFLTYFNYEAQPDKSGLPSDRFSAERPEGSISTLTIQRTEQRDSAMYRCASSQDRGRETQYFGPGTRLLVL.

V is TRBV6-5 and J is TRBJ2-2, with TRBD1 matching over 7 bases. With 8 bases clipped from V and 6 bases from J, the junction kept 9 bases outside the gene matches. Germline V gene sequence: CDR1 MNHEY, CDR2 SVGAGI. This CDR3 region has 14 residues. The CDR3 is CASCETGSAGELFF. DNA for the CDR3: TGTGCCAGCTGCGAGACAGGGTCTGCCGGGGAGCTGTTTTTT.

The V call is TRBV18, the J call TRBJ2-7, with TRBD2 identical over 15 bases. CDR3 length: 16 residues. Germline CDR1 KGHSH, CDR2 LQKENI. J gave up 2 bases and V 5 bases, and 4 bases lay outside the gene matches. Here the CDR3 reads CASSGTSGRLAYEQYF. The CDR3 nucleotides read TGTGCCAGCTCAGGGACTAGCGGGAGGTTGGCCTACGAGCAGTACTTC.

V and J are TRBV5-4 and TRBJ2-7; 12 bases fit TRBD1. CDR3 length equals 15 residues. Germline-derived CDR1 and CDR2 are SGHNT and YYREEE (reference sequence). J lost 3 bases, V lost 4 bases, and 5 bases had no gene match. CDR3 in amino acids: CASSQGQGANYEQYF. CDR3 sequence (DNA): TGTGCCAGCAGCCAGGGACAGGGGGCGAACTACGAGCAGTACTTC.

This clone was found a few times. The J gene is TRBJ2-7, the V gene TRBV6-1; weak D call: TRBD2 (6 bases). V was trimmed by 6 bases and J by 1 base, leaving 16 bases between them. Looked up from germline, CDR1 is MNHNS and CDR2 is SASEGT. The CDR3 has 15 amino acids. The CDR3 DNA follows: TGTGCCAGCAGATATGACTTGGGGGGATCCTACGAGCAGTACTTC. Its translation: CASRYDLGGSYEQYF.

J is TRBJ2-1 and V is TRBV5-4; TRBD1 agrees at 11 bases. V lost 3 bases to trimming and J lost 7 bases; unmatched junction nucleotides: 6. Germline loops: CDR1 SGHNT, CDR2 YYREEE (reference sequence). The CDR3 is 15 amino acids. CDR3 in DNA: TGTGCCAGCAGCTCAGGACAGGGGGCGTCAAATGAGCAGTTCTTC. Encoded protein: CASSSGQGASNEQFF.

The chain combines TRBV4-1 with TRBJ1-3; no definite D call. Germline-derived CDR1 and CDR2 are MGHRA and YSYEKL. V was shortened by 4 bases and J by 2 bases, with 9 bases between the two germline ends. The CDR3 has 14 amino acids. CDR3 coding DNA: TGCGCCAGCAGCCTCCCGACTCCTGGAAACACCATATATTTT. This translates into CASSLPTPGNTIYF.

This clone was observed once. V and J are TRBV30 and TRBJ1-5, with no clear D. Germline lookup yields CDR1 GTSNPN and CDR2 SVGIG (reference sequence). V was pared by 0 bases and J by 0 bases, with 6 bases between. The CDR3 consists of 14 residues. The CDR3 spells CAWSVVYSNQPQHF. CDR3 nucleotides: TGTGCCTGGAGTGTCGTGTATAGCAATCAGCCCCAGCATTTT.